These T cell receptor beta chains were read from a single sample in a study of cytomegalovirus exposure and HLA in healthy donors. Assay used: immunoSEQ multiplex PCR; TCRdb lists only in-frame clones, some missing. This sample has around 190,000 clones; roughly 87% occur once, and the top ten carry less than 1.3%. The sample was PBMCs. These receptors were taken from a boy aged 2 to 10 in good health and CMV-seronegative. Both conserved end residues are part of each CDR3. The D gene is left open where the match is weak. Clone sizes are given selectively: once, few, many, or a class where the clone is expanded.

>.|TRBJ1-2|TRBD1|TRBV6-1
TGTGCCAGCAGTGAAGTCCGACAGGGCTTCGTGTACACCTTC
CASSEVRQGFVYTF
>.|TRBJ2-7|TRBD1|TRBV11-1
TGTGCCAGCAGTTCCCGACAGGGGATCTCCTACGAGCAGTACTTC
CASSSRQGISYEQYF
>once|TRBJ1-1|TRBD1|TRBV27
TGTGCCAGCAGTTCACAGGGGACGGTCCCTGAAGCTTTCTTT
CASSSQGTVPEAFF
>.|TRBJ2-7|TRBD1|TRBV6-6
TGTGCCAGCATATACCTTCCGGGACAGGGCTACGAGCAGTACTTC
CASIYLPGQGYEQYF
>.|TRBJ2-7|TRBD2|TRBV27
TGTGCCAGCAGCCTGGGACTAGCGGGAGGGGGTTCCTACGAGCAGTACTTC
CASSLGLAGGGSYEQYF
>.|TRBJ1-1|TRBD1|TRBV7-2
TGTGCCAGCAGCCCCCAGACAGGGACGGACACTGAAGCTTTCTTT
CASSPQTGTDTEAFF
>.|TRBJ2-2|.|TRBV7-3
TGTGCCAGCAGACACTCCTCAAGCGGCACCGGGGAGCTGTTTTTT
CASRHSSSGTGELFF
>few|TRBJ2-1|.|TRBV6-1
TGTGCCAGCAGTAGGACAGTCTACAATGAGCAGTTCTTC
CASSRTVYNEQFF
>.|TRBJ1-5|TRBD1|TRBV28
TGTGCCAGCAGGGGGGGACAAATAACAGGGGGCAATCAGCCCCAGCATTTT
CASRGGQITGGNQPQHF
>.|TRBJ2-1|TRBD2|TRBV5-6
TGTGCCAGCAGCTCCCGCGGGGGGACCTACAATGAGCAGTTCTTC
CASSSRGGTYNEQFF
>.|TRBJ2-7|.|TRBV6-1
TGTGCCAGCAAAATCCAGGTCTCCTACGAGCAGTACTTC
CASKIQVSYEQYF
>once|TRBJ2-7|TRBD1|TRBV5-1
TGCGCCAGCAGCTTGGAGGCAGGGGGCTCCTACGAGCAGTACTTC
CASSLEAGGSYEQYF
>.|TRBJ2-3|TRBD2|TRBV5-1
TGCGCCAGCAGCGCCCCTAGCGGGGGAGTTAGCGCTCTTGACACAGATACGCAGTATTTT
CASSAPSGGVSALDTDTQYF
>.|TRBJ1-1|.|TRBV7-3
TGTGCCAGCAGCTTTCCAGGGAACACTGAAGCTTTCTTT
CASSFPGNTEAFF
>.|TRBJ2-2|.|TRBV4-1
TGCGCCAGCAGCCAAGATGCGGCCGGGGAGCTGTTTTTT
CASSQDAAGELFF
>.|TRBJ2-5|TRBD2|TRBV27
TGTGCCAGCAAAACTAGCGGGTACCAAGAGACCCAGTACTTC
CASKTSGYQETQYF
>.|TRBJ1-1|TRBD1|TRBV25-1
TGTGCCAGCAGTGAGGGGACAGGGTGGAACACTGAAGCTTTCTTT
CASSEGTGWNTEAFF
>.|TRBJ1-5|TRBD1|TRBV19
TGTGCCAGTAGTCAGACCCCCCAGGGGGTCCTTAATCAGCCCCAGCATTTT
CASSQTPQGVLNQPQHF
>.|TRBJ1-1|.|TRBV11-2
TGTGCCAGCAGCTTATTTGGCAGCTGGGGCATGAACACTGAAGCTTTCTTT
CASSLFGSWGMNTEAFF
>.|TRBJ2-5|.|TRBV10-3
TGTGCCATCTCCGGTTTTGGAGAGCAGTACTTC
CAISGFGEQYF
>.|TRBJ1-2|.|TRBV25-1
TGTGCCAGCAGTGGGTTCCTAAACTATGGCTACACCTTC
CASSGFLNYGYTF
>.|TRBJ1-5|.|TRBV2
TGTGCCAGCAGTGATGCTTCTGTAATTACGGGGGGAAGCAATCAGCCCCAGCATTTT
CASSDASVITGGSNQPQHF
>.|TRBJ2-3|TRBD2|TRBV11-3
TGTGCCAGCAGCTATGGGACTAGCGGGACCGGAACAGATACGCAGTATTTT
CASSYGTSGTGTDTQYF
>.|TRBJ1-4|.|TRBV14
TGTGCCAGCAGCCAGGTCCGGGGGACTAATGAAAAACTGTTTTTT
CASSQVRGTNEKLFF
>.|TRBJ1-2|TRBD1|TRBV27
TGTGCCAGCTTGGGACAGGGTAACTATGGCTACACCTTC
CASLGQGNYGYTF
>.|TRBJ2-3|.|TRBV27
TGTGCCAGCAGTTTAGCAGGTTTGGATACGCAGTATTTT
CASSLAGLDTQYF
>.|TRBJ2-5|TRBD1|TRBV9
TGTGCCAGCAAGCCCCGGGAGGGGACAGGGGCAGAGACCCAGTACTTC
CASKPREGTGAETQYF
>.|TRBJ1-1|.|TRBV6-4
TGTGCCAGCAGTGACACTCCGTCGGGTGAAGCTTTCTTT
CASSDTPSGEAFF
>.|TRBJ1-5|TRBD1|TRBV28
TGTGCCGGGACAGGGGGCTACAATCAGCCCCAGCATTTT
CAGTGGYNQPQHF
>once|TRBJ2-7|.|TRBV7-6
TGTGCCAGCAGCTTAGAGGCAGCGGTGCCCTACGAGCAGTACTTC
CASSLEAAVPYEQYF
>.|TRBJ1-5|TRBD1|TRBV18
TGTGCCAGCTCTCAACGGCGAGGGGGCGACGGGTATCAGCCCCAGCATTTT
CASSQRRGGDGYQPQHF
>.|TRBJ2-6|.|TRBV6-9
TGTGCCAGCAGTTATTCTAACAAGGCGGGACAGCGGGCGCGCTCTGGGGCCAACGTCCTGACTTTC
CASSYSNKAGQRARSGANVLTF
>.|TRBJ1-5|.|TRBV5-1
TGCGCCAGCAGCTTGGGACAGGATGGTCCCCAGCATTTT
CASSLGQDGPQHF
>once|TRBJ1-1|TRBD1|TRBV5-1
TGCGCCAGCAGCTTGGGCCCGGGACAGGGGATTTCCTTT
CASSLGPGQGISF
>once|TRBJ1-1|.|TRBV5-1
TGCGCCAGCAGCTTGGCGGGGGAAGGGAACACTGAAGCTTTCTTT
CASSLAGEGNTEAFF
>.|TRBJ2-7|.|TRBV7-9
TGTGCCAGCAGCTTATCCCAGGGATACTACGAGCAGTACTTC
CASSLSQGYYEQYF
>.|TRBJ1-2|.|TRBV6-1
TGTGCCAGCAGTGCTAGACAGTATGGCTACACCTTC
CASSARQYGYTF
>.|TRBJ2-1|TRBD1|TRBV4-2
TGTGCCAGCAGCCCCGACAGGGTTAACAATGAGCAGTTCTTC
CASSPDRVNNEQFF
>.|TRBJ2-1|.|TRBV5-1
TGCGCCAGCAGGCGGGACGGCAGCTCCTACAATGAGCAGTTCTTC
CASRRDGSSYNEQFF
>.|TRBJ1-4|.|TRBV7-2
TGTGCCAGCAGCTCCGCGGGGATTAATGAAAAACTGTTTTTT
CASSSAGINEKLFF
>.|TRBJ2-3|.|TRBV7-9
TGTGCCAGCAGCTTACCCCGGTTGGGCCTAGCGGATACGCAGTATTTT
CASSLPRLGLADTQYF
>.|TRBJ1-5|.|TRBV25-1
TGTGCCAGCAGTGAATATGTAGCGGTACAGCCCCAGCATTTT
CASSEYVAVQPQHF
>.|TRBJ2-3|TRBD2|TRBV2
TGTGCCAGTCCCCCTTCTAGCGGGGGGACGCTAAGCACAGATACGCAGTATTTT
CASPPSSGGTLSTDTQYF
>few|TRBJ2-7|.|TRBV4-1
TGCGCCAGCAGCCAAGAGCACAGGATCTCCTACGAGCAGTACTTC
CASSQEHRISYEQYF
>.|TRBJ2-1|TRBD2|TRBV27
TGTGCCAGCAGGTCGGGGGCCGCGGGGGGCGAGCAGTTCTTC
CASRSGAAGGEQFF
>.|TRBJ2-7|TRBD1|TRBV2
TGTGCCAGCAGCCACCGGGACAGACCCTACGAGCAGTACTTC
CASSHRDRPYEQYF
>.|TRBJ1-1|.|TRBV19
TGTGCCAGTAGCCCCGGGGGGGCTGAAGCTTTCTTT
CASSPGGAEAFF
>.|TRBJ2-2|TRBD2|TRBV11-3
TGTGCCAGCAGCTCCCCCGGGACTATGAACACCGGGGAGCTGTTTTTT
CASSSPGTMNTGELFF
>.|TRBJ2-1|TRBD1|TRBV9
TGTGCCAGCAGCCCACCAGACAGGGGGCTTGGCAATGAGCAGTTCTTC
CASSPPDRGLGNEQFF
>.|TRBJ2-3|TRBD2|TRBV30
TGTGCCTGGAGCCGTCAACTAGCGGGAGGGCTGACGCAGTATTTT
CAWSRQLAGGLTQYF
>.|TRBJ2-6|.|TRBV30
TGTGCCTGGAGTCGCCCAGGGTCTGGGGCCAACGTCCTGACTTTC
CAWSRPGSGANVLTF
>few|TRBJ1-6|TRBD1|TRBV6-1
TGTGCCAGCAGTGTGAAGGGGGCGGAGAATTCACCCCTCCACTTT
CASSVKGAENSPLHF
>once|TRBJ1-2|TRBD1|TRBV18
TGTGCCAGCTCACCGAAAACAGGGGACGGGGGCTACACCTTC
CASSPKTGDGGYTF
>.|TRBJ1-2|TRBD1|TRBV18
TGTGCCAGCTCGAGGGAAGCTGAGCAGGGGGGCTATGGCTACACCTTC
CASSREAEQGGYGYTF
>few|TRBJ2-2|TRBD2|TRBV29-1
TGCAGCGTTGAAGCGGCGGGAGGGAACACCGGGGAGCTGTTTTTT
CSVEAAGGNTGELFF
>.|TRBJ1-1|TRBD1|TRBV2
TGTGCCAGCAGTCCGAGACAGGGCTCGCTAAACACTGAAGCTTTCTTT
CASSPRQGSLNTEAFF
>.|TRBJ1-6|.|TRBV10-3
TGTGCCATCAGTGAGCAGATTATTAATTCACCCCTCCACTTT
CAISEQIINSPLHF
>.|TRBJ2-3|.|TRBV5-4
TGTGCCAGCAGCTCTGGACAGACGACTAGCACAGATACGCAGTATTTT
CASSSGQTTSTDTQYF
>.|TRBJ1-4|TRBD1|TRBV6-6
TGTGCCAGCAGTTACTCGGACAGGGAAAAACTGTTTTTT
CASSYSDREKLFF